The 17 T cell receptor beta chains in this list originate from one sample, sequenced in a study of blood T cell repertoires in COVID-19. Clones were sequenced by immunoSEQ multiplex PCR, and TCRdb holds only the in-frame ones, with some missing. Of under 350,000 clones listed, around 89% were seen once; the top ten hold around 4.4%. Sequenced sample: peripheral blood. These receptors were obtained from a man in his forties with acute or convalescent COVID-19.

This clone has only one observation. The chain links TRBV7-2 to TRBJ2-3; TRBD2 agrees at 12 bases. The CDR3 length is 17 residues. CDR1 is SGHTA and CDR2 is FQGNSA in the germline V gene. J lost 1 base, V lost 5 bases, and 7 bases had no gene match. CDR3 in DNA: TGTGCCAGCAGCACTGCTAGCGGGGGGGCCGGCACAGATACGCAGTATTTT. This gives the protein CASSTASGGAGTDTQYF.

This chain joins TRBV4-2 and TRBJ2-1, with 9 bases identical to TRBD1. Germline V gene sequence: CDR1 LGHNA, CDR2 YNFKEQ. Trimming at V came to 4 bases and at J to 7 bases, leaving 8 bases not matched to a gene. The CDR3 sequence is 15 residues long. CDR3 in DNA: TGTGCCAGCAGCCTTCCGGGACAGGGAGGGAATGAGCAGTTCTTC. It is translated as CASSLPGQGGNEQFF.

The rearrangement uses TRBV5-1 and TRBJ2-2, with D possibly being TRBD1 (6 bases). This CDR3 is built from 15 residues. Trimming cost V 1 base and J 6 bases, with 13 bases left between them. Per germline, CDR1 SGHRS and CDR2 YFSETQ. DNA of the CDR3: TGCGCCAGCAGCTTGACAGGGCTTATTGCCGGGGAGCTGTTTTTT. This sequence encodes CASSLTGLIAGELFF.

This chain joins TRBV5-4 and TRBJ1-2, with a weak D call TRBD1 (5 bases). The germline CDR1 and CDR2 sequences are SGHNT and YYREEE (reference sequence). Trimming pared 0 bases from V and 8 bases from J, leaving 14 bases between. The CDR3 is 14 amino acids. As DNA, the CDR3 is TGTGCCAGCAGCTTGGACGGGGGGGATAGGGGCTACACCTTC. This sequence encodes CASSLDGGDRGYTF. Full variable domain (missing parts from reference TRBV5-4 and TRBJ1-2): ETGVTQSPTHLIKTRGQQVTLRCSSQSGHNTVSWYQQALGQGPQFIFQYYREEENGRGNFPPRFSGLQFPNYSSELNVNALELDDSALYLCASSLDGGDRGYTFGSGTRLTVV.

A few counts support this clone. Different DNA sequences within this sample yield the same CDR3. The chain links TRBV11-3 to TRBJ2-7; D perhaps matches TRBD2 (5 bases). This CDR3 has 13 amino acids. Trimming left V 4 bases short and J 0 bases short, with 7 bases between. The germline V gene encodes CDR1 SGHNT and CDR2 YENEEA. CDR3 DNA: TGTGCCAGCAGCTCCGGACTCTCCTACGAGCAGTACTTC. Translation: CASSSGLSYEQYF.

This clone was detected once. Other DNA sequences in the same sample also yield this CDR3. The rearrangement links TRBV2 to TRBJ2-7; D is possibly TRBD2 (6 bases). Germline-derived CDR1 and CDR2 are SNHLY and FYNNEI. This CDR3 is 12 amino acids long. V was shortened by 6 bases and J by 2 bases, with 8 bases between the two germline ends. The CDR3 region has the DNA TGTGCCAGCAGGGGACTGACCTACGAGCAGTACTTC. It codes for CASRGLTYEQYF.

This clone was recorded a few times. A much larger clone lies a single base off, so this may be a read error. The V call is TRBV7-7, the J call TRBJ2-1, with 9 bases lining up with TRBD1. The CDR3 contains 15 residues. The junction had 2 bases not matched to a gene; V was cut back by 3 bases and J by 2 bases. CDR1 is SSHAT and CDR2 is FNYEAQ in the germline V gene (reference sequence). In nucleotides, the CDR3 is TGTGCCAGCAGCTTTGGGGACAGGGCCTACAATGAGCAGTTCTTC. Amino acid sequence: CASSFGDRAYNEQFF.

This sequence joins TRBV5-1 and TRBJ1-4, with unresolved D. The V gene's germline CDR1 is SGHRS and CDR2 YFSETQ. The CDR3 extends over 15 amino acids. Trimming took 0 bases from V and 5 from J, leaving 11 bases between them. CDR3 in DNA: TGCGCCAGCAGCTTGGATAGCAAGCAGAATGAAAAACTGTTTTTT. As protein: CASSLDSKQNEKLFF.

This CDR3 reads CASSLGGLGYEQYF. The CDR3 bases are TGCGCCAGCAGCTTAGGGGGCTTAGGCTACGAGCAGTACTTC. This chain links TRBV5-1 with TRBJ2-7; 7 nucleotides line up with TRBD1. CDR3 size: 14 residues. J was trimmed by 3 bases and V by 2 bases; bases with no gene match: 5. In germline, CDR1 is SGHRS, CDR2 YFSETQ.

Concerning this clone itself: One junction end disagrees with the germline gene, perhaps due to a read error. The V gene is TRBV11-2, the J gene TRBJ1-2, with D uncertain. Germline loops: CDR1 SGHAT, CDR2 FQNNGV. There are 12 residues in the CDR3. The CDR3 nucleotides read TGTGCCAGCAGCCTAGAGACTTTTGGCTACACCTTC. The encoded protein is CASSLETFGYTF.

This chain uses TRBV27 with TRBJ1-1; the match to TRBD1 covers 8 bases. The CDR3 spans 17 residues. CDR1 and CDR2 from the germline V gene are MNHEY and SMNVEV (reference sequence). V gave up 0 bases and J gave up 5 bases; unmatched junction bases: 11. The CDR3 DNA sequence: TGTGCCAGCAGTTTATCGCGACCACCAGGGGGCGGTACTGAAGCTTTCTTT. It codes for CASSLSRPPGGGTEAFF.

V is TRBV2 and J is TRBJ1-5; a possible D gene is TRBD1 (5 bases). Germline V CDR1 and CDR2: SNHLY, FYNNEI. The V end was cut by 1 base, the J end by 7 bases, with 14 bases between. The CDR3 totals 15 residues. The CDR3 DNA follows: TGTGCCAGCAGTGAAGGGCAGGGAGGCGGCCAGCCCCAGCATTTT. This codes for CASSEGQGGGQPQHF.

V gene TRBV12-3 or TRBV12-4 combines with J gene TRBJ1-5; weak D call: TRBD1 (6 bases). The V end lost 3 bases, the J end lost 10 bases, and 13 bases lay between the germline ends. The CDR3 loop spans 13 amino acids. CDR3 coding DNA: TGTGCCAGCAGTTTGGGGGCGGAAACCCCCCAGCATTTT. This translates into CASSLGAETPQHF.

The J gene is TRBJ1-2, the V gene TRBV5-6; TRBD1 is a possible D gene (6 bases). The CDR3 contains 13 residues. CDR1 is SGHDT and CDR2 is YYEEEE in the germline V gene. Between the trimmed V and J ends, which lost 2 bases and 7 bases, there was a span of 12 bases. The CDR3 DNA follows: TGTGCCAGCAGCTTCCAGGGGATCTCTGGCTACACCTTC. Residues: CASSFQGISGYTF.

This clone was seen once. The CDR3 region is CASSASGTDNTEAFF. CDR3 bases: TGCGCCAGCAGCGCCTCCGGGACAGATAACACTGAAGCTTTCTTT. The chain has TRBV5-1 and TRBJ1-1; TRBD1 agrees at 7 bases. The J segment lost 2 bases and the V segment lost 4 bases, leaving 8 bases of the junction unmatched. The germline gives CDR1 SGHRS, CDR2 YFSETQ. CDR3 size: 15 residues.

The DNA of the CDR3 is TGTGCCACCAGTGATTCCTCCCTCGGGGCTGGGGCCAACGTCCTGACTTTC. It encodes CATSDSSLGAGANVLTF. The J gene is TRBJ2-6, the V gene TRBV24-1; D might be TRBD2 (5 bases). The germline CDR1 and CDR2 sequences are KGHDR and SFDVKD. The V gene lost 2 bases and the J gene lost 2 bases, with 12 bases spanning the gap. The CDR3 totals 17 residues.

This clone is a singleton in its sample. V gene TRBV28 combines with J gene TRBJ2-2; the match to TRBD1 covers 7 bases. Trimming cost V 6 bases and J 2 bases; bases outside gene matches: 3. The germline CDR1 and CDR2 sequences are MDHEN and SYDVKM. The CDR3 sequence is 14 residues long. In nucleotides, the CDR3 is TGTGCCAGCAGATGGGACAGAAACACCGGGGAGCTGTTTTTT. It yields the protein CASRWDRNTGELFF.